This entry features one T cell receptor (beta chain) sequence. As yet, its antigen is unknown. This sample stems from a study of vaccination and CD4 T cells after COVID-19. Study-wide context: The post-vaccine samples came a median roughly 79 days after dose two (range 14 to 241). Stimuli were overlapping spike peptide pools of SARS-CoV-2 and three common cold coronaviruses (HCoV-NL63, HCoV-OC43, HCoV-229E).

Trimming removed 7 bases from V and 5 bases from J, with 12 bases in between. From germline, CDR1 is SGHTA and CDR2 FQGNSA. CDR3 length equals 13 residues. Sequenced with the Oncomine TCR Beta short-read assay was DNA taken from cultured CD4+ T cells. Cultured CD4+ T cells were the source of extracted genomic DNA. MiXCR, applied by TCRdb to the PCR reads, yields one record per CDR3 protein. Here the sample spans about 24,000 distinct CDR3 sequences, roughly 64% being singletons. Treatment defined: approximately 11-day PBMC culture with coronavirus spike peptide pools or control peptides (ViraFEST assay).

This TCR was sampled from a human donor who had recovered from COVID-19. Source material: CD4+ T cells from blood, cultured in vitro. This chain connects TRBV7-2 to TRBJ1-5; D uncertain. CDR3 sequence: CASTTEIYQPQHF. The CDR3, as DNA: TGTGCCAGCACCACCGAGATTTATCAGCCCCAGCATTTT.